This TCR beta chain comes out of a study of cytomegalovirus exposure and HLA in healthy donors. It was with 60 Vbeta and 13 Jbeta primers that the PCR ran. Data came from immunoSEQ multiplex PCR; TCRdb stores just in-frame clones and leaves some out. The sample carries over 130,000 clones, 79% recorded once. V gave up 6 bases and J gave up 4 bases, with 13 bases separating them. There are 13 residues in the CDR3. Germline CDR1 MNHNY, CDR2 SVGAGI (reference sequence). Concerning this clone itself: Its antigen is undetermined.

General study results and limits: Reportedly, HLA-A and HLA-B alleles of most subjects were accurately predicted from TCR beta. In a later analysis, several top co-occurrence clusters appeared linked to parvovirus B19, influenza, CMV and Epstein-Barr virus. Both high specificity and high sensitivity reportedly marked the classifier's diagnosis of cytomegalovirus status. Altogether, 150 to 200 TCR beta chains were recorded as cytomegalovirus-associated.

Sequencing was done on a sample of PBMCs. The TCR comes from a man over 45 in good health and CMV-seropositive. The chain couples TRBV6-6 to TRBJ2-7; a weak D match, TRBD1 (6 bases). In DNA, the CDR3 is TGTGCCAGCAGGTCCGGACAGCCGTACGAGCAGTACTTC. This translates into CASRSGQPYEQYF.